This TCR beta chain was recovered during a study of T cell repertoires in cytomegalovirus infection. About the research overall: Public TCR beta signature analysis indicated the presence of both CMV infection and matching HLA type.

Study results and limitations: HLA-C-restricted CMV clonotypes gave the most frequent clonotype in two of eight donors. CMV carriers having the relevant HLA were flagged by cumulative public TCR beta family frequency.

V was cut by 3 bases and J by 2 bases, with 9 bases left in between. The germline V gene encodes CDR1 SGHRS and CDR2 YFSETQ. This CDR3 region has 14 residues. MiXCR, applied by TCRdb to the reads, yields one record per CDR3 protein. The repertoire holds approximately 250,000 distinct CDR3 sequences, around 6.2% seen once, with around 6% in the top ten. This clonotype has at least ten counts. Its cognate antigen is unknown. The source of this sequence is a human donor in good health (CMV status not recorded). Some clones in this sample may be carry-over from other donors' samples. The sequenced sample consisted of PBMCs. The genes are TRBV5-1 and TRBJ2-4; maybe TRBD2 (7 bases). The CDR3 region has the DNA TGCGCCAGCAGCTCCGGGGGGCCCAAAAACATTCAGTACTTC. This sequence encodes CASSSGGPKNIQYF.